This T cell receptor beta chain was retrieved from a study of CD8 T cells in Susac syndrome. V dropped 5 bases and J dropped 7; count of bases not matched to a gene: 2. Looked up from germline, CDR1 is MNHNY and CDR2 is SVGAGI (reference sequence). There are 14 residues in the CDR3. With random hexamers, reverse transcription was performed on 0.5 to 1 ug of RNA. The amplification used immunoSEQ multiplex PCR on TCR beta CDR3; it spanned 54 Vbeta and 13 Jbeta. TCRdb processed the immunoSEQ multiplex PCR reads anew with MiXCR; each CDR3 protein has one entry. In the table there are fewer than 200,000 distinct CDR3 sequences, 85% to 95% of which are singletons.

Sample: CD4+ T cells from PBMCs. The clonotype was recovered from a human donor in good health. The genes are TRBV6-6 and TRBJ2-1, with TRBD2 matching over 13 bases. The CDR3 coding sequence is TGTGCCAGCAGTAAGGGACTAGCGGGGAATGAGCAGTTCTTC. As protein: CASSKGLAGNEQFF.